This is a list of T cell receptor beta chains from one sample in a study of Ad26.COV2.S vaccination and SARS-CoV-2 variants. Clones were sequenced by immunoSEQ multiplex PCR, and TCRdb holds only the in-frame ones, with some missing. The data contain around 420,000 clones, roughly 88% of them seen just once; the ten biggest clones take up 3.6%. The starting material was peripheral blood, obtained in a trial of Ad26.COV2.S vaccine versus placebo. The receptors originated from a person aged 18-65 years who received the Ad26.COV2.S COVID-19 vaccine or a placebo. The CDR3 runs from the conserved cysteine through the conserved F or W. D genes are given only for firm matches. Clone size is shown for a subset of rows, as once, few, many or a class of expanded clone.

D gene: NA
clone size: NA
V gene: TRBV11-2
J gene: TRBJ2-7
CDR3 protein: CASSPQGGGGYEQYF
CDR3 DNA: TGTGCCAGCAGCCCCCAGGGGGGCGGGGGCTACGAGCAGTACTTC

D gene: NA
clone size: NA
V gene: TRBV11-2
J gene: TRBJ1-5
CDR3 protein: CASSPSGGSNQPQHF
CDR3 DNA: TGTGCCAGCAGCCCCAGCGGGGGTAGCAATCAGCCCCAGCATTTT

D gene: NA
clone size: NA
V gene: TRBV7-6
J gene: TRBJ1-1
CDR3 protein: CASSSVGVGGTEAFF
CDR3 DNA: TGTGCCAGCAGCTCGGTGGGGGTGGGAGGCACTGAAGCTTTCTTT

D gene: NA
clone size: NA
V gene: TRBV4-2
J gene: TRBJ2-1
CDR3 protein: CASSQDYGPPRDEQFF
CDR3 DNA: TGTGCCAGCAGCCAAGATTACGGCCCTCCAAGGGATGAGCAGTTCTTC

D gene: NA
clone size: NA
V gene: TRBV27
J gene: TRBJ1-2
CDR3 protein: CASSFRGAPAYGYTF
CDR3 DNA: TGTGCCAGCAGTTTTAGGGGGGCCCCTGCCTATGGCTACACCTTC

D gene: NA
clone size: NA
V gene: TRBV15
J gene: TRBJ1-5
CDR3 protein: CATSRGGQPQHF
CDR3 DNA: TGTGCCACCAGCAGAGGAGGTCAGCCCCAGCATTTT

D gene: NA
clone size: NA
V gene: TRBV6-5
J gene: TRBJ1-2
CDR3 protein: CASSPLQGFYGYTF
CDR3 DNA: TGTGCCAGCAGTCCCCTTCAAGGCTTCTATGGCTACACCTTC

D gene: NA
clone size: NA
V gene: TRBV30
J gene: TRBJ2-5
CDR3 protein: CATSRDLGETQYF
CDR3 DNA: TGTGCCACTTCCAGGGATCTGGGGGAGACCCAGTACTTC

D gene: TRBD2
clone size: NA
V gene: TRBV6-2/TRBV6-3
J gene: TRBJ2-1
CDR3 protein: CASSYLAVLAGGGSSYNEQFF
CDR3 DNA: TGTGCCAGCAGTTACTTGGCGGTGCTAGCGGGGGGTGGGAGCTCCTACAATGAGCAGTTCTTC

D gene: TRBD1
clone size: NA
V gene: TRBV18
J gene: TRBJ1-4
CDR3 protein: CASSQDRDEKLFF
CDR3 DNA: TGTGCCAGCTCCCAAGACAGGGATGAAAAACTGTTTTTT

D gene: TRBD1
clone size: NA
V gene: TRBV10-3
J gene: TRBJ1-4
CDR3 protein: CAISEGLTGYNEKLFF
CDR3 DNA: TGTGCCATCAGTGAGGGGCTGACAGGGTATAATGAAAAACTGTTTTTT

D gene: TRBD2
clone size: NA
V gene: TRBV9
J gene: TRBJ2-3
CDR3 protein: CASSDQLERGAADTQYF
CDR3 DNA: TGTGCCAGCAGCGACCAACTAGAGCGGGGGGCGGCAGATACGCAGTATTTT

D gene: NA
clone size: NA
V gene: TRBV28
J gene: TRBJ1-3
CDR3 protein: CASSLSTRDSGNTIYF
CDR3 DNA: TGTGCCAGCAGTTTATCAACGAGAGACTCTGGAAACACCATATATTTT

D gene: NA
clone size: NA
V gene: TRBV4-3
J gene: TRBJ2-2
CDR3 protein: CASSPHSGPRYTGELFF
CDR3 DNA: TGCGCCAGCAGCCCACATAGCGGACCCCGATACACCGGGGAGCTGTTTTTT

D gene: TRBD1
clone size: once
V gene: TRBV5-8
J gene: TRBJ1-5
CDR3 protein: CASSSGTGVLIQPQHF
CDR3 DNA: TGTGCCAGCAGCTCCGGGACAGGGGTATTGATCCAGCCCCAGCATTTT

D gene: NA
clone size: NA
V gene: TRBV19
J gene: TRBJ2-7
CDR3 protein: CASSMGSGAFYEQYF
CDR3 DNA: TGTGCCAGTAGTATGGGGAGCGGAGCCTTCTACGAGCAGTACTTC